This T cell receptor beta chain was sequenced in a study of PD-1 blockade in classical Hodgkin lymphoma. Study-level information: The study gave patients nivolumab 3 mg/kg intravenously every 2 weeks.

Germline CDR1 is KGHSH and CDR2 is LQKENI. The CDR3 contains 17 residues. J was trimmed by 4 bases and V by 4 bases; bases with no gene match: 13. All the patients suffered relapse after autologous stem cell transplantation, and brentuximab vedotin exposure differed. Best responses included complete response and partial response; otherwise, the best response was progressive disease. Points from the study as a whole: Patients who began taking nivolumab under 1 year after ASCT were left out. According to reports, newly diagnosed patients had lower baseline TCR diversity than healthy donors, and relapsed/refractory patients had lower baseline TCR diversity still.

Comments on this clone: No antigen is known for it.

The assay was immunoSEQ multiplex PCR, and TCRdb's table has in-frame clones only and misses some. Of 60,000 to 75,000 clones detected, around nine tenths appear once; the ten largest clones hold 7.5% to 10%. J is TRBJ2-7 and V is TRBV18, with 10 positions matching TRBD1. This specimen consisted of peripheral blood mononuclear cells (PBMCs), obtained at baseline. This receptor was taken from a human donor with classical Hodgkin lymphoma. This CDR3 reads CASSLELGQGEVYEQYF. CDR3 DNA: TGTGCCAGCTCACTGGAACTCGGACAGGGGGAAGTGTACGAGCAGTACTTC.